The following is a T cell receptor (beta chain) sequence with its context. Its antigen is not known. The V segment lost 5 bases and the J segment 1 base; nucleotides outside the gene matches: 6. CDR1 SQVTM and CDR2 ANQGSEA come from the germline V gene. The CDR3 contains 14 residues. The data derive from a study of beta chain features in type 1 diabetes. The whole isolated RNA underwent reverse transcription, so sequencing captured expressed TCRB transcripts. Clones were sequenced by immunoSEQ multiplex PCR, and TCRdb holds only the in-frame ones, with some missing. The sample lists hundreds of thousands of clones; approximately 12% were seen once. Study findings and constraints: Shorter TCRB CDR3s, moderately but significantly so, were found in Type 1 diabetes patients in all four CD4+ subsets.

This sequence was found in a woman aged 18-29 years with type 1 diabetes. Sequencing used naive CD4+ T cells from blood. The chain uses TRBV29-1 and TRBJ1-1; 8 nucleotides match TRBD1. Here the CDR3 DNA reads TGCAGCGTTTTTCCAGGGGGCTCGAACACTGAAGCTTTCTTT. Translation: CSVFPGGSNTEAFF. Looking up the rest from reference TRBV29-1 and TRBJ1-1 gives the full variable domain: SAVISQKPSRDICQRGTSLTIQCQVDSQVTMMFWYRQQPGQSLTLIATANQGSEATYESGFVIDKFPISRPNLTFSTLTVSNMSPEDSSIYLCSVFPGGSNTEAFFGQGTRLTVV.